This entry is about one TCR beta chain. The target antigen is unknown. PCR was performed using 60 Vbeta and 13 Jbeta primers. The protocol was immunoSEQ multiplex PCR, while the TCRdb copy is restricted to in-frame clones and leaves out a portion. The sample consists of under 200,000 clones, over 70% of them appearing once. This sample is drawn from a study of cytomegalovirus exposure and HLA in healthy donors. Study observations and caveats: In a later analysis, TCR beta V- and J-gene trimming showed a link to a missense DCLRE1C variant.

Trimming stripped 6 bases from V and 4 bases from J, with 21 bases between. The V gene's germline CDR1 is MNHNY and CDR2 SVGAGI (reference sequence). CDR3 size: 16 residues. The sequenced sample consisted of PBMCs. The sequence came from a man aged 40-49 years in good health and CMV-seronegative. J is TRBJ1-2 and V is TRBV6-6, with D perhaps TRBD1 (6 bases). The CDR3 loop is CASRTSPLQGLYGYTF. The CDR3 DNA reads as TGTGCCAGCAGGACTTCCCCCCTACAGGGTCTCTATGGCTACACCTTC.